These 14 T cell receptor beta chains were all obtained from the same sample, sequenced in a study of shared clonotypes between healthy human individuals. Repertoires were generated with immunoSEQ multiplex PCR, while TCRdb's copy carries only in-frame clones and drops some. The table shows 2 million to 2.5 million clones, with 90% to 95% occurring only once. Sequencing was done on a sample of naive CD4+ T cells sorted from blood. Subset here: CD45RA+ positively selected. The receptors here all came from a young man in good health.

The rearrangement joins TRBV6-6 to TRBJ2-7; the D gene is possibly TRBD2 (5 bases). The V gene's germline CDR1 is MNHNY and CDR2 SVGAGI (reference sequence). This CDR3 has 14 amino acids. Trimming shortened V by 4 bases and J by 0 bases, and 10 bases separated the two germline ends. The CDR3 region is CASSSGERSYEQYF. The DNA of the CDR3 is TGTGCCAGCAGTTCTGGGGAGCGCTCCTACGAGCAGTACTTC.

The CDR3 DNA reads TGTGCCAGCAGCTTAGCGGGTGCTACAGGACAGGTCGGAACCCAGTACTTC. Amino acids: CASSLAGATGQVGTQYF. V and J are TRBV7-6 and TRBJ2-5; 7 bases line up with TRBD1. Germline V lookup: CDR1 SGHVS, CDR2 FNYEAQ. The V gene end was trimmed by 0 bases and the J gene end by 8 bases; junction bases not matched to a gene: 15. The CDR3 length is 17 residues.

The rearrangement links TRBV25-1 to TRBJ1-1; no clear D. This CDR3 comprises 15 residues. V was clipped by 1 base and J by 1 base, with 10 bases between them. Germline values: CDR1 MGHDK, CDR2 SYGVNS. CDR3 in amino acids: CASSESAVSNTEAFF. The CDR3 DNA reads as TGTGCCAGCAGTGAATCTGCAGTGTCGAACACTGAAGCTTTCTTT.

This clone showed up just once. The rearrangement links TRBV19 to TRBJ2-3; 12 nucleotides match TRBD2. Germline-derived CDR1 and CDR2 are LNHDA and SQIVND (reference sequence). V lost 7 bases and J lost 6; bases outside the gene matches: 8. The CDR3 spans 15 residues. CDR3 nucleotide sequence: TGTGCCAGTACACCAGGACTAGCGGGGAGGGATACGCAGTATTTT. Its translation is CASTPGLAGRDTQYF. The entire variable domain, with the rest obtained from reference TRBV19 and TRBJ2-3, is as follows: DGGITQSPKYLFRKEGQNVTLSCEQNLNHDAMYWYRQDPGQGLRLIYYSQIVNDFQKGDIAEGYSVSREKKESFPLTVTSAQKNPTAFYLCASTPGLAGRDTQYFGPGTRLTVL.

The chain combines TRBV7-2 with TRBJ2-2, with D tentatively TRBD1 (5 bases). V lost 2 bases and J lost 0, with 10 bases in between. The CDR3 runs to 16 residues. The V gene's germline CDR1 is SGHTA and CDR2 FQGNSA. CDR3 loop: CASSLKGQPNTGELFF. The CDR3 coding sequence is TGTGCCAGCAGCTTAAAGGGGCAGCCGAACACCGGGGAGCTGTTTTTT.

The chain couples TRBV18 to TRBJ2-5; D possibly corresponds to TRBD1 (5 bases). The CDR3 loop spans 14 amino acids. V dropped 1 base and J dropped 5 bases, with 11 bases sitting between them. Germline CDR1 is KGHSH and CDR2 is LQKENI. The CDR3 bases are TGTGCCAGCTCACCACAGGGGAAAGGGGAGACCCAGTACTTC. This gives the protein CASSPQGKGETQYF. The whole variable domain, remainder taken from reference TRBV18 and TRBJ2-5, is NAGVMQNPRHLVRRRGQEARLRCSPMKGHSHVYWYRQLPEEGLKFMVYLQKENIIDESGMPKERFSAEFPKEGPSILRIQQVVRGDSAAYFCASSPQGKGETQYFGPGTRLLVL.

V usage is TRBV6-5 and J usage is TRBJ1-1; the D is unclear. Looked up from germline, CDR1 is MNHEY and CDR2 is SVGAGI. Trimming took 0 bases from V and 4 from J, leaving 12 bases between them. This CDR3 spans 15 amino acids. Written as DNA, the CDR3 is TGTGCCAGCAGTTACTCGAAGTACGCGGGCACTGAAGCTTTCTTT. It encodes CASSYSKYAGTEAFF.

This chain connects TRBV19 to TRBJ2-7, with a tentative D call TRBD1 (6 bases). Trimming removed 1 base at V and 0 bases at J, with 13 bases between. CDR1 is LNHDA and CDR2 is SQIVND in the germline V gene (reference sequence). This CDR3 has 16 amino acids. Here the CDR3 DNA reads TGTGCCAGTAGTATAGCAGAACAGGGACCCTCCTACGAGCAGTACTTC. As protein: CASSIAEQGPSYEQYF.

V and J are TRBV18 and TRBJ2-2; 7 positions agree with TRBD1. V shed 5 bases, J shed 0 bases, and the junction held 3 bases outside the gene matches. CDR3 length equals 15 residues. Germline V gene data show CDR1 as KGHSH and CDR2 as LQKENI. The CDR3 reads CASSNGQANTGELFF. The CDR3 region has the DNA TGTGCCAGCTCAAACGGACAGGCGAACACCGGGGAGCTGTTTTTT.

This chain joins TRBV19 and TRBJ2-7, with D tentatively TRBD1 (6 bases). V dropped 6 bases and J dropped 3 bases, with 18 bases sitting between them. The CDR3 extends over 15 amino acids. Germline V gene sequence: CDR1 LNHDA, CDR2 SQIVND (reference sequence). The CDR3 is CASSRGTGIIYEQYF. CDR3 nucleotides: TGTGCCAGTAGCCGGGGAACAGGGATAATCTACGAGCAGTACTTC. The entire variable domain, with the rest obtained from reference TRBV19 and TRBJ2-7, is as follows: DGGITQSPKYLFRKEGQNVTLSCEQNLNHDAMYWYRQDPGQGLRLIYYSQIVNDFQKGDIAEGYSVSREKKESFPLTVTSAQKNPTAFYLCASSRGTGIIYEQYFGPGTRLTVT.

This chain uses TRBV19 with TRBJ2-7; D could derive from TRBD1 or TRBD2 (5 bases each). The germline V gene encodes CDR1 LNHDA and CDR2 SQIVND (reference sequence). The CDR3 extends over 14 amino acids. The V gene lost 4 bases and the J gene lost 6 bases, with 16 bases spanning the gap. The CDR3 DNA follows: TGTGCCAGTAGTAATAAGGGGACGGGTTTCGAGCAGTACTTC. Protein product: CASSNKGTGFEQYF. The entire variable domain, with the rest obtained from reference TRBV19 and TRBJ2-7, is as follows: DGGITQSPKYLFRKEGQNVTLSCEQNLNHDAMYWYRQDPGQGLRLIYYSQIVNDFQKGDIAEGYSVSREKKESFPLTVTSAQKNPTAFYLCASSNKGTGFEQYFGPGTRLTVT.

The CDR3 reads CASSRTGIAGELFF. The CDR3 region has the DNA TGTGCCAGCAGCAGGACAGGGATCGCCGGGGAGCTGTTTTTT. The chain recombines TRBV11-3 with TRBJ2-2; 8 bases are a match to TRBD1. J was trimmed by 6 bases and V by 5 bases; bases with no gene match: 5. CDR3 size: 14 residues. Germline lookup yields CDR1 SGHNT and CDR2 YENEEA.

The rearrangement joins TRBV19 to TRBJ1-4; the match to TRBD1 covers 9 bases. CDR3 length equals 15 residues. Germline-derived CDR1 and CDR2 are LNHDA and SQIVND (reference sequence). V was clipped by 7 bases and J by 2 bases; unmatched bases: 5. CDR3 sequence: CASIPTGGTNEKLFF. CDR3 DNA: TGTGCCAGTATCCCGACAGGGGGTACTAATGAAAAACTGTTTTTT.

This chain connects TRBV6-1 to TRBJ1-5; no clear D gene. This CDR3 is 13 amino acids long. Germline CDR1 and CDR2: MNHNS and SASEGT. The germline V and J ends were trimmed by 3 bases and 5 bases, with 8 bases remaining between them. CDR3 nucleotides: TGTGCCAGCAGTGATGAGAGGGATCAGCCCCAGCATTTT. As protein: CASSDERDQPQHF.